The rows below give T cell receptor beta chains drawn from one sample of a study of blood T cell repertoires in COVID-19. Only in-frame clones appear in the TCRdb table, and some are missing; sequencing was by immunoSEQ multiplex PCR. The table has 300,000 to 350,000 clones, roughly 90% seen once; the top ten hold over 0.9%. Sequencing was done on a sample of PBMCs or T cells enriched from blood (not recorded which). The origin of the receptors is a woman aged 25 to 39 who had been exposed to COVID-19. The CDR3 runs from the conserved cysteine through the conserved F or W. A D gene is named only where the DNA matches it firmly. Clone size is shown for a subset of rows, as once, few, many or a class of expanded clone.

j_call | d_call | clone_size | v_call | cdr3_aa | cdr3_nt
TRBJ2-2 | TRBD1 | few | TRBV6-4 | CASSDQGATGELFF | TGTGCCAGCAGTGACCAGGGGGCTACCGGGGAGCTGTTTTTT
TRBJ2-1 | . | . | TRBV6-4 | CASSELPSYNEQFF | TGTGCCAGCAGTGAACTCCCTTCCTACAATGAGCAGTTCTTC
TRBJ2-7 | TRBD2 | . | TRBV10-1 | CASSVSHPGLGYEQYF | TGCGCCAGCAGTGTGAGTCATCCGGGACTAGGCTACGAGCAGTACTTC
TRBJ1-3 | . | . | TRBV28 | CASSLPGGGGNTIYF | TGTGCCAGCAGTCTACCGGGTGGCGGAGGAAACACCATATATTTT
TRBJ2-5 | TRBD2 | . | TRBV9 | CASSAGTSSQETQYF | TGTGCCAGCAGCGCCGGGACTAGCTCCCAGGAGACCCAGTACTTC
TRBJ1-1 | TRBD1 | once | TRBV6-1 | CASSERDRVGTEAFF | TGTGCCAGCAGTGAAAGGGACAGGGTAGGGACTGAAGCTTTCTTT
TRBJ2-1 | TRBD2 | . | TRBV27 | CASSFSNSGRGVGQFF | TGTGCCAGCAGTTTTTCTAATAGCGGGAGAGGGGTAGGGCAGTTCTTC
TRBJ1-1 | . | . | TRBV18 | CASSGGIMNTEAFF | TGTGCCAGCTCAGGGGGCATCATGAACACTGAAGCTTTCTTT
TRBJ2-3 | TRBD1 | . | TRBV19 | CASSTGTGGGSDTQYF | TGTGCCAGTAGTACCGGGACAGGGGGCGGGTCAGATACGCAGTATTTT
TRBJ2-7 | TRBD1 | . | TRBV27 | CASTTAGTGGYEQYF | TGTGCCAGCACCACCGCCGGGACAGGGGGTTACGAGCAGTACTTC
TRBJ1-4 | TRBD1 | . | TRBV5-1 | CASSQGDSNEKLFF | TGCGCCAGCTCCCAGGGGGACTCTAATGAAAAACTGTTTTTT
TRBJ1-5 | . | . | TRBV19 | CASSLGGRNQPQHF | TGTGCCAGTAGTCTTGGGGGCCGCAATCAGCCCCAGCATTTT
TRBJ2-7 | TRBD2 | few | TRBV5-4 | CASSLGLADEQYF | TGTGCCAGCAGCTTGGGACTAGCTGATGAGCAGTACTTC
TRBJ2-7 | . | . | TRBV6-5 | CASSYSETPRPHEQYF | TGTGCCAGCAGTTACTCGGAGACGCCAAGACCCCACGAGCAGTACTTC
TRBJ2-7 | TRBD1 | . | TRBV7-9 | CASSLAGQGDSYEQYF | TGTGCCAGCAGCTTAGCAGGACAGGGGGATTCCTACGAGCAGTACTTC
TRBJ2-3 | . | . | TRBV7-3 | CASSSSPDTQYF | TGTGCCAGCAGCTCCTCCCCAGATACGCAGTATTTT
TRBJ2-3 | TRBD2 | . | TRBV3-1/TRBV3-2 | CASSQATGLAADTQYF | TGTGCCAGCAGCCAAGCCACGGGACTAGCGGCAGATACGCAGTATTTT
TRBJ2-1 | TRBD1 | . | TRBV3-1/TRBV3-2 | CASTRNPGQGTGEQFF | TGTGCCAGCACTCGTAACCCGGGACAGGGTACGGGTGAGCAGTTCTTC
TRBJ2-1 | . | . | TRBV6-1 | CASSEALGPYYEQFF | TGTGCCAGCAGTGAAGCTCTAGGCCCGTATTATGAGCAGTTCTTC
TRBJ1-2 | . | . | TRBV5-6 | CASSMTGLNYGYTF | TGTGCCAGCAGCATGACAGGCCTTAACTATGGCTACACCTTC
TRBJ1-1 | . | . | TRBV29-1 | CSVESQLNTEAFF | TGCAGCGTTGAAAGTCAGTTGAACACTGAAGCTTTCTTT
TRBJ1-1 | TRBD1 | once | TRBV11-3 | CASSTDRDTFLMNTEAFF | TGTGCCAGCAGCACTGACAGGGACACATTCCTTATGAACACTGAAGCTTTCTTT
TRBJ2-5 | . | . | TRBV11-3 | CASSTSSVGFLGQETQYF | TGTGCCAGCAGCACCTCTAGCGTTGGGTTTTTGGGCCAAGAGACCCAGTACTTC
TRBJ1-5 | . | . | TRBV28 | CASRDGTFDQPQHF | TGTGCCAGCAGAGACGGGACTTTTGATCAGCCCCAGCATTTT
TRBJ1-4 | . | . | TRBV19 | CASSHGQTYYNEKLFF | TGTGCCAGTAGTCACGGACAGACCTACTATAATGAAAAACTGTTTTTT
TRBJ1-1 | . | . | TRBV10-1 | CASSESGVGQAFF | TGCGCCAGCAGTGAATCGGGGGTCGGCCAAGCTTTCTTT
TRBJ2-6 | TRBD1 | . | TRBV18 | CASSQVRGQGANVLTF | TGTGCCAGCTCACAGGTCAGGGGGCAAGGGGCCAACGTCCTGACTTTC
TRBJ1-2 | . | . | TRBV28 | CASSPSNYGYTF | TGTGCCAGCAGTCCCTCCAACTATGGCTACACCTTC
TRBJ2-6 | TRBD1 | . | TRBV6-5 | CASRRQGSGANVLTF | TGTGCCAGCAGGCGACAGGGAAGTGGGGCCAACGTCCTGACTTTC
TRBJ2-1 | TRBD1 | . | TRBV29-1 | CSVEDGGQGDEQFF | TGCAGCGTTGAAGATGGCGGACAGGGAGATGAGCAGTTCTTC
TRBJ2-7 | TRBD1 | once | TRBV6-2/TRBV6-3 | CASSYGDRGNSYEQYF | TGTGCCAGCAGTTACGGTGACAGGGGAAACTCCTACGAGCAGTACTTC
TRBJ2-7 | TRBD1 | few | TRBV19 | CASSIGRLQGPYEQYF | TGTGCCAGTAGTATAGGTAGGCTACAGGGGCCCTACGAGCAGTACTTC
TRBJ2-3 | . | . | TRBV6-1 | CASSEEGRGTDTQYF | TGTGCCAGCAGTGAAGAGGGGAGGGGGACAGATACGCAGTATTTT
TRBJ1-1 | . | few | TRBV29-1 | CSVEQRASPDEAFF | TGCAGCGTTGAACAGAGGGCTTCCCCGGATGAAGCTTTCTTT
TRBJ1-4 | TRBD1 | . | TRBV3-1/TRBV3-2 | CASSQHNTGGEKLFF | TGTGCCAGCAGCCAACATAACACAGGGGGTGAAAAACTGTTTTTT
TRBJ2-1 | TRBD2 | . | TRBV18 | CASSPQVAGGRDEQFF | TGTGCCAGCTCACCACAAGTAGCGGGAGGGCGGGATGAGCAGTTCTTC
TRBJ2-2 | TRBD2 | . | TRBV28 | CASSLAGGEETGELFF | TGTGCCAGCAGTTTAGCGGGAGGAGAAGAAACCGGGGAGCTGTTTTTT
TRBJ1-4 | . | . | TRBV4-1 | CASSPSTATNEKLFF | TGCGCCAGCAGCCCATCGACTGCAACTAATGAAAAACTGTTTTTT
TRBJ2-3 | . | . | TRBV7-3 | CASSARQGTGGRGTQYF | TGTGCCAGCAGTGCCCGACAGGGTACCGGAGGGCGGGGTACGCAGTATTTT
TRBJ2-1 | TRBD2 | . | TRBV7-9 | CASSLTSGLYNEQFF | TGTGCCAGCAGCCTGACTAGCGGGCTCTACAATGAGCAGTTCTTC
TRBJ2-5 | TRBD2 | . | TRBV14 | CASRPLAGGINGEETQYF | TGTGCCAGCAGGCCTCTAGCGGGAGGCATCAACGGGGAAGAGACCCAGTACTTC
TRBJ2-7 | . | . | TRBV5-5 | CASSLLVEFGEQYF | TGTGCCAGCAGCCTCCTGGTCGAGTTCGGCGAGCAGTACTTC
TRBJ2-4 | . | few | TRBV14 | CASSHDLAKNIQYF | TGTGCCAGCAGCCACGACTTAGCCAAAAACATTCAGTACTTC
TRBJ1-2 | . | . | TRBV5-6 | CASSTGTPTYGYTF | TGTGCCAGCAGCACCGGGACACCCACTTATGGCTACACCTTC
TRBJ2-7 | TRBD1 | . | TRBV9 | CASSVGHGTGAYEQYF | TGTGCCAGCAGCGTAGGTCACGGGACAGGGGCCTACGAGCAGTACTTC
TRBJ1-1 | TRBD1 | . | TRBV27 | CASSFDRGSRYTEAFF | TGTGCCAGCAGTTTCGACAGGGGGAGTCGGTACACTGAAGCTTTCTTT
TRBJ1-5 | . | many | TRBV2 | CASSESGLGNQPQHF | TGTGCCAGCAGTGAAAGTGGACTGGGCAATCAGCCCCAGCATTTT
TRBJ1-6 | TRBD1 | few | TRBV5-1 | CASSPTGDRSSPLHF | TGCGCCAGCAGCCCGACAGGGGACCGAAGTTCACCCCTCCACTTT